This T cell receptor (beta chain) comes out of a study of vaccination effects on CD4 cells after COVID-19. Study information: Relative to the second dose, post-vaccine samples were obtained a median of 72 days later. Findings and caveats of the study: Clones from infection and from vaccination both contracted markedly late after vaccination.

Remarks on this clone: Antigen unknown.

Cells that had been cultured for about 10 days were the source of isolated CD4+ T cells. All participants had two doses of either the BNT162b2 or mRNA-1273 vaccine. The CDR3 covers 14 residues. From germline, CDR1 is MNHNS and CDR2 SASEGT. V was shortened by 4 bases and J by 3 bases, with 11 bases between the two germline ends. Using immunoSEQ multiplex PCR, the repertoire was profiled, and TCRdb retains in-frame clones only, with some absent. The sample includes tens of thousands of clones, 74% seen only once; the top ten take about 2%. The chain links TRBV6-1 to TRBJ2-3; a possible D gene is TRBD1 (6 bases). The receptor was derived from a human donor who received a COVID-19 vaccine. Material: CD4+ T cells from PBMCs cultured without peptide, obtained after COVID-19 vaccination. CDR3 coding DNA: TGTGCCAGCAGTGGGACAGTCCTTACAGATACGCAGTATTTT. It codes for CASSGTVLTDTQYF.